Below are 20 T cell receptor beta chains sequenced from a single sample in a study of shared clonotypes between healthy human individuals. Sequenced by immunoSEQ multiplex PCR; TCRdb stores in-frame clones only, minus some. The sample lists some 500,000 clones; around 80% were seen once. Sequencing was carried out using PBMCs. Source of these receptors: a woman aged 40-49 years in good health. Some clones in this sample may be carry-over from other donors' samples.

The CDR3, as DNA: TGTGCCAGCAGCTTAGGGAGCGGGAGGTTGGGCAATGAGCAGTTCTTC. Residues: CASSLGSGRLGNEQFF. The chain is built from TRBV7-9 and TRBJ2-1; TRBD2 aligns across 9 bases. CDR3 length: 16 amino acids. The junction had 7 bases not matched to a gene; V was cut back by 1 base and J by 6 bases. The germline CDR1 and CDR2 sequences are SEHNR and FQNEAQ (reference sequence). The full variable domain, its missing parts supplied by reference TRBV7-9 and TRBJ2-1, is DTGVSQNPRHKITKRGQNVTFRCDPISEHNRLYWYRQTLGQGPEFLTYFQNEAQLEKSRLLSDRFSAERPKGSFSTLEIQRTEQGDSAMYLCASSLGSGRLGNEQFFGPGTRLTVL.

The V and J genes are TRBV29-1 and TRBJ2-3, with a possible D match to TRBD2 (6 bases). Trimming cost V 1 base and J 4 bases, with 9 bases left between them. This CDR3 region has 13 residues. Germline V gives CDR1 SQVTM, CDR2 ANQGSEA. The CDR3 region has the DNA TGCAGCGTTGAAGCGGGAGAAGCAGATACGCAGTATTTT. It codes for CSVEAGEADTQYF.

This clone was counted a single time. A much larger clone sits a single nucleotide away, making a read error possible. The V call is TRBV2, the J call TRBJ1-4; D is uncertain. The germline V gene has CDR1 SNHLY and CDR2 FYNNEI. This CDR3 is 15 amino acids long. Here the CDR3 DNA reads TGTGCCGGCAGGATCCGGCGTACGGCTAATGAAAAACTGTTTTTT. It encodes CAGRIRRTANEKLFF.

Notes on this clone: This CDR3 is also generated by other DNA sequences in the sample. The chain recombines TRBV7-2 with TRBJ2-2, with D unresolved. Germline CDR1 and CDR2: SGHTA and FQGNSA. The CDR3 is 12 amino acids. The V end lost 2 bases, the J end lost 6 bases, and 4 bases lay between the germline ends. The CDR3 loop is CASSLLSGELFF. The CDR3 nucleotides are TGTGCCAGCAGCTTACTCTCCGGGGAGCTGTTTTTT. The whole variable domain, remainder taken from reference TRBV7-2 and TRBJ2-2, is GAGVSQSPSNKVTEKGKDVELRCDPISGHTALYWYRQSLGQGLEFLIYFQGNSAPDKSGLPSDRFSAERTGGSVSTLTIQRTQQEDSAVYLCASSLLSGELFFGEGSRLTVL.

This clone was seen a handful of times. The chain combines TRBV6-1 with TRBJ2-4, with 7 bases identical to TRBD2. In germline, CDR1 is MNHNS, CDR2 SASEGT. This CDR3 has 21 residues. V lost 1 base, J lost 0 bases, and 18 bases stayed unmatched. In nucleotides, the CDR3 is TGTGCCAGCAGTGAAGAGGTCAGTACGCTTAGGACTAGGGGAGCCAAAAACATTCAGTACTTC. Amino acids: CASSEEVSTLRTRGAKNIQYF.

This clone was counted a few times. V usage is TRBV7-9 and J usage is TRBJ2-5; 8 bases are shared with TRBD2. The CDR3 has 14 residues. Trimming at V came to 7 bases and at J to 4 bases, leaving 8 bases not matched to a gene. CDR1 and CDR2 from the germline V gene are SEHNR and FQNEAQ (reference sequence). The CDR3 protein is CASKELAAGETQYF. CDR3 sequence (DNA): TGTGCCAGCAAGGAACTAGCGGCCGGAGAGACCCAGTACTTC.

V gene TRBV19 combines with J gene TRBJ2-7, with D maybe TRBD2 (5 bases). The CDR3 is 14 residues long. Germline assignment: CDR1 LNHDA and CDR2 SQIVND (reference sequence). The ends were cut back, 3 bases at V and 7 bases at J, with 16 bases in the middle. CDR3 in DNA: TGTGCCAGTAGTATCACTGGAGTCACGGGGGAGCAGTACTTC. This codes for CASSITGVTGEQYF.

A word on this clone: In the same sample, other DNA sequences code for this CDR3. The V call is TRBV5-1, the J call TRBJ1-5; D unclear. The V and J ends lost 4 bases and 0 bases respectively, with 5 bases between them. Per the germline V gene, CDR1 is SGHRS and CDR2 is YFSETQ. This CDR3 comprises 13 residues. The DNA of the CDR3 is TGCGCCAGCAGCGAAAATAGCAATCAGCCCCAGCATTTT. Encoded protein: CASSENSNQPQHF.

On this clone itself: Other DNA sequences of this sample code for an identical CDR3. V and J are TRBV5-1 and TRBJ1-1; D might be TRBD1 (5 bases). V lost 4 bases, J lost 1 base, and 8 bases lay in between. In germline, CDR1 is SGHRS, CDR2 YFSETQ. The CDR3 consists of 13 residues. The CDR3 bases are TGCGCCAGCAGCCCGGGGCCGAACACTGAAGCTTTCTTT. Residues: CASSPGPNTEAFF. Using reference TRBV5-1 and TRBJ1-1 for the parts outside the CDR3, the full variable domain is KAGVTQTPRYLIKTRGQQVTLSCSPISGHRSVSWYQQTPGQGLQFLFEYFSETQRNKGNFPGRFSGRQFSNSRSEMNVSTLELGDSALYLCASSPGPNTEAFFGQGTRLTVV.

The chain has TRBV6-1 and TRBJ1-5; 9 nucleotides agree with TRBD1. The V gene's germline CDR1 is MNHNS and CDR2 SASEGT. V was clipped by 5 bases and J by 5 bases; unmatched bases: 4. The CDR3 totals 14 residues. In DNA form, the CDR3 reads TGTGCCAGCAGTTCTACAGGGGGCGATCAGCCCCAGCATTTT. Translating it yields CASSSTGGDQPQHF.

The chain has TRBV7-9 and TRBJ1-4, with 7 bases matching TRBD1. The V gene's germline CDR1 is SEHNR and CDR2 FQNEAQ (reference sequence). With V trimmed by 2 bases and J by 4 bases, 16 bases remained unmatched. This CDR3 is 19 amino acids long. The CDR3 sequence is CASSLYVGDRVAINEKLFF. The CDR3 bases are TGTGCCAGCAGCTTATATGTCGGAGACAGGGTGGCCATTAATGAAAAACTGTTTTTT.

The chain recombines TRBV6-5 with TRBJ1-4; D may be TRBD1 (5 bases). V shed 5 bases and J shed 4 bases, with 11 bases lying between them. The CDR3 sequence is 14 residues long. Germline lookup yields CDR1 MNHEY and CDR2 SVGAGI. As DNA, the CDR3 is TGTGCCAGCAGTCGGTGGGGGATTAATGAAAAACTGTTTTTT. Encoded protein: CASSRWGINEKLFF.

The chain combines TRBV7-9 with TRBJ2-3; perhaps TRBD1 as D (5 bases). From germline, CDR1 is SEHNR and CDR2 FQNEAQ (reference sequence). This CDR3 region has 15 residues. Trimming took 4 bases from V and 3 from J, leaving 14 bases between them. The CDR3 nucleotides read TGTGCCAGCAGCTCAGGGATCAGCGAAACAGATACGCAGTATTTT. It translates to CASSSGISETDTQYF.

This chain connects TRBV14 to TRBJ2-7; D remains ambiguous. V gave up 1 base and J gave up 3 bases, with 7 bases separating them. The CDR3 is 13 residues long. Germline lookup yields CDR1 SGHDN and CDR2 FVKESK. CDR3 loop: CASSQGQNYEQYF. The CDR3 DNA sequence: TGTGCCAGCAGCCAAGGACAAAACTACGAGCAGTACTTC. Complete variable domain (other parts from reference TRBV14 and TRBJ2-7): EAGVTQFPSHSVIEKGQTVTLRCDPISGHDNLYWYRRVMGKEIKFLLHFVKESKQDESGMPNNRFLAERTGGTYSTLKVQPAELEDSGVYFCASSQGQNYEQYFGPGTRLTVT.

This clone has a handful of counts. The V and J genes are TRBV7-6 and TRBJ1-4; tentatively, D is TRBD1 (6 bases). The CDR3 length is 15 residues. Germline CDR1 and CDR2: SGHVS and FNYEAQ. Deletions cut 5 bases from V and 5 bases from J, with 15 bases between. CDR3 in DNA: TGTGCCAGCAGCCAAACAGGGACCCGAAATGAAAAACTGTTTTTT. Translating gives CASSQTGTRNEKLFF.

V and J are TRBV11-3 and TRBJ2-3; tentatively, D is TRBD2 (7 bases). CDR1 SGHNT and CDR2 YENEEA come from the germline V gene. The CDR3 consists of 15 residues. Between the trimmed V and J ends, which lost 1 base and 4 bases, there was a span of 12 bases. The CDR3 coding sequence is TGTGCCAGCAGCTTAGGCGGGGGCACGGCAGATACGCAGTATTTT. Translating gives CASSLGGGTADTQYF.

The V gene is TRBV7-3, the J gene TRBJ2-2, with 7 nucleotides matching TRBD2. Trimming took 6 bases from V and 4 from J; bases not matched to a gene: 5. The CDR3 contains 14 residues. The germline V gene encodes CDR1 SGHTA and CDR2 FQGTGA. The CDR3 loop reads CASSLSSGTGELFF. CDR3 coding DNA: TGTGCCAGCAGTTTATCTAGCGGCACCGGGGAGCTGTTTTTT.

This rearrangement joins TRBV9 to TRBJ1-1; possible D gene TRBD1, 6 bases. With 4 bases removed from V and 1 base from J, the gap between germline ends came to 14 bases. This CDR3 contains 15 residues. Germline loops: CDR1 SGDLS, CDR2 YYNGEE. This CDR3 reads CASSPGGAGNTEAFF. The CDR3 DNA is TGTGCCAGCAGCCCCGGGGGGGCCGGGAACACTGAAGCTTTCTTT.

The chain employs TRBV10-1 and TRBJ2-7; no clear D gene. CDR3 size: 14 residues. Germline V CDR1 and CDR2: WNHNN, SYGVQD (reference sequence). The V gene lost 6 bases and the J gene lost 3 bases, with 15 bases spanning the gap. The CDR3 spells CASRNSGLSYEQYF. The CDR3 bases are TGCGCCAGCAGGAATTCCGGCCTTAGCTACGAGCAGTACTTC.

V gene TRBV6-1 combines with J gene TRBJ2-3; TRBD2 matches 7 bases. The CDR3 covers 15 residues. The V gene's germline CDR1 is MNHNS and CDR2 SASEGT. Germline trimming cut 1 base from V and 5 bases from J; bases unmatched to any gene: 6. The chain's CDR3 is CASSEGAGVKDTQYF. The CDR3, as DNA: TGTGCCAGCAGTGAAGGGGCGGGAGTGAAAGATACGCAGTATTTT.